This entry is about one T cell receptor (beta chain). The sample is drawn from a study of blood T cell repertoires in COVID-19. CDR1 and CDR2 (germline): MDHEN, SYDVKM. CDR3 length: 16 residues. V was clipped by 4 bases and J by 4 bases; unmatched bases: 8. Data came from immunoSEQ multiplex PCR; TCRdb stores just in-frame clones and leaves some out. This sample has 300,000 to 400,000 clones; 80% to 90% occur once, and the top ten carry 1%. This TCR was recovered from a man aged 45-65 years with active or convalescent COVID-19. The V call is TRBV28, the J call TRBJ1-4; 8 nucleotides agree with TRBD1. The sequencing input was peripheral blood. As DNA, the CDR3 is TGTGCCAGCAGTTGGACAGGGAGGGCTCATAATGAAAAACTGTTTTTT. Its translation is CASSWTGRAHNEKLFF.